Below are 14 T cell receptor beta chains sequenced from a single sample in a study of CXCR3-negative and CXCR3-positive naive CD8 T cells. Through 5' RACE with UMI labels, the TRB cDNA libraries were prepared. TCRdb reprocessed the 5' RACE reads, keeping one entry per CDR3 protein, no DNA. Its table lists about 40,000 distinct CDR3 sequences. Source material: memory CD8+ T cells from blood. The receptors were sampled from a human donor in good health. Some clones in this sample may be carry-over from other donors' samples.

The J gene is TRBJ2-3, the V gene TRBV7-6. Germline CDR1 is SGHVS and CDR2 is FNYEAQ. This CDR3 comprises 14 residues. The chain's CDR3 is CASSLAGWTDTQYF.

This sequence joins TRBV7-9 and TRBJ2-1. The CDR3 runs 15 residues. In germline, CDR1 is SEHNR, CDR2 FQNEAQ (reference sequence). The CDR3 region is CASSSYTGRDNEQFF.

The rearrangement joins TRBV6-4 to TRBJ1-4. Germline V lookup: CDR1 MRHNA, CDR2 SNTAGT. This CDR3 has 14 amino acids. This CDR3 is CASSPGTSNEKLFF.

CDR3 sequence reads: CATSIDPGLAIDTQYF. The rearrangement joins TRBV15 to TRBJ2-3; TCRdb's D gene call, TRBD1, goes unchecked for lack of DNA. The germline CDR1 and CDR2 sequences are LNHNV and YYDKDF (reference sequence). The CDR3 sequence is 16 residues long.

The chain carries TRBV29-1 and TRBJ2-4; TCRdb lists TRBD1, though no DNA is available to test this call. In germline, CDR1 is SQVTM, CDR2 ANQGSEA. The CDR3 has 11 amino acids. CDR3 sequence reads: CSVEDAGGEDF.

This rearrangement joins TRBV7-9 to TRBJ2-7. The germline V gene has CDR1 SEHNR and CDR2 FQNEAQ (reference sequence). The CDR3 is 13 amino acids. Here the CDR3 reads CASSANLYYEQYF.

This chain connects TRBV7-9 to TRBJ2-1; lacking DNA, the TRBD1 call made by TCRdb goes unchecked. The CDR3 is 15 amino acids. CDR1 SEHNR and CDR2 FQNEAQ come from the germline V gene (reference sequence). This chain's CDR3 is CASSLEGALYNEQFF.

The chain has TRBV29-1 and TRBJ1-5; TCRdb's D call of TRBD1 is untestable without DNA. Per the germline V gene, CDR1 is SQVTM and CDR2 is ANQGSEA. This CDR3 has 13 amino acids. The CDR3 sequence: CSVYEGGNQPQHF.

V usage is TRBV4-2 and J usage is TRBJ2-1; the TCRdb D gene call, TRBD1, has no DNA to confirm it. Germline V gene data show CDR1 as LGHNA and CDR2 as YNFKEQ. The CDR3 is 16 residues long. CDR3 in amino acids: CASSQESGTGGNEQFF.

The CDR3 reads CASSYSSSSKNIQYF. The genes are TRBV6-5 and TRBJ2-4. The germline V gene encodes CDR1 MNHEY and CDR2 SVGAGI. The CDR3 totals 15 residues.

The chain uses TRBV20-1 and TRBJ1-1; without DNA, the TCRdb call of TRBD1 cannot be checked. Looked up from germline, CDR1 is DFQATT and CDR2 is SNEGSKA (reference sequence). The CDR3 totals 14 residues. Here the CDR3 reads CSAQQGLLSTEAFF.

The V and J genes are TRBV7-2 and TRBJ1-6; absent DNA, TCRdb's TRBD1 call cannot be checked. This CDR3 spans 16 amino acids. Germline assignment: CDR1 SGHTA and CDR2 FQGNSA. CDR3 region: CASSLSQGLDNSPLHF.

The CDR3 protein is CASSPLGAGLTYEQYF. The chain couples TRBV12-3 or TRBV12-4 to TRBJ2-7; TCRdb's assignment of TRBD1 cannot be checked, as there is no DNA. The CDR3 spans 16 residues.

The chain links TRBV20-1 to TRBJ2-5; the D call from TCRdb, TRBD1, cannot be confirmed without DNA. CDR3 length: 14 amino acids. The germline gives CDR1 DFQATT, CDR2 SNEGSKA (reference sequence). CDR3: CSPYLTAPPGTQYF.